Below, 12 T cell receptor beta chains from the same sample are listed, as sequenced in a study of regulatory T cells in long-lasting Graves disease. TCR beta libraries were built with iRepertoire HTBI primers and Arm-PCR of CDR3 regions. MiXCR, applied by TCRdb to the multiplex PCR reads, yields one record per CDR3 protein. The sample records just over 600,000 distinct CDR3 sequences, approximately 15% being singletons. Time point of the sample: newly diagnosed GD, antithyroid drugs for less than 3 months. Extracted RNA from PBMCs served as the source of the TCR library. These records were also assigned to another study, of T cells in Graves' hyperthyroidism and ophthalmopathy.

This specimen was peripheral blood mononuclear cells (PBMCs), taken at new diagnosis, from a patient treated with antithyroid drugs. These receptors originate from a woman in her twenties or thirties with Graves disease.

This sequence joins TRBV20-1 and TRBJ2-1; D is perhaps TRBD2 (6 bases). The V gene's germline CDR1 is DFQATT and CDR2 SNEGSKA (reference sequence). Trimming shortened V by 5 bases and J by 6 bases, and 14 bases separated the two germline ends. This CDR3 spans 13 amino acids. The CDR3 nucleotides read TGCAGTGCTGGCGGCGGGACTCTCAATGAGCAGTTCTTC. Translated, it gives CSAGGGTLNEQFF.

This clonotype was observed at least ten times. This rearrangement joins TRBV6-1 to TRBJ2-7; tentatively, D is TRBD1 (5 bases). The V end was cut by 6 bases, the J end by 4 bases, with 13 bases between. The CDR3 consists of 13 residues. The germline gives CDR1 MNHNS, CDR2 SASEGT. CDR3 nucleotide sequence: TGTGCCAGCAGGAGTCAGGGTTTTTACGAGCAGTACTTC. The encoded protein is CASRSQGFYEQYF.

This clonotype was counted at least ten times. This chain connects TRBV6-1 to TRBJ1-2; D is unclear. There are 12 residues in the CDR3. Germline V CDR1 and CDR2: MNHNS, SASEGT. Trimming took off 7 bases at V and 1 base at J, with 7 bases between the two ends. The CDR3 sequence is CASTVLNYGYTF. CDR3 nucleotides: TGTGCCAGCACAGTCCTTAACTATGGCTACACCTTC.

Only a few counts were recorded for this clonotype. J is TRBJ2-1 and V is TRBV3-1; D might be TRBD2 (5 bases). The CDR3 sequence is 16 residues long. Germline-derived CDR1 and CDR2 are LGHDT and YNNKEL (reference sequence). Between the trimmed V and J ends, which lost 1 base and 9 bases, there was a span of 19 bases. CDR3 bases: TGTGCCAGCAGCCAAGGTATTAGCGCTCTTGGTGGTGAGCAGTTCTTC. The encoded protein is CASSQGISALGGEQFF.

V is TRBV10-3 and J is TRBJ2-1; D unclear. This CDR3 is 13 amino acids long. V lost 2 bases to trimming and J lost 4 bases, with 6 bases between them. Germline V gene data show CDR1 as ENHRY and CDR2 as SYGVKD. DNA of the CDR3: TGTGCCATCAGTGAGACCAGGTACAATGAGCAGTTCTTC. It is translated as CAISETRYNEQFF.

The gene calls are TRBV18 and TRBJ1-6; the D gene is possibly TRBD1 (5 bases). Trimming pared 3 bases from V and 6 bases from J, leaving 18 bases between. There are 17 residues in the CDR3. Germline V gene sequence: CDR1 KGHSH, CDR2 LQKENI. Here the CDR3 DNA reads TGTGCCAGCTCACCGCGGTCGGGTAGGGGCTTTAATTCACCCCTCCACTTT. This encodes CASSPRSGRGFNSPLHF. The entire variable domain, with the rest obtained from reference TRBV18 and TRBJ1-6, is as follows: NAGVMQNPRHLVRRRGQEARLRCSPMKGHSHVYWYRQLPEEGLKFMVYLQKENIIDESGMPKERFSAEFPKEGPSILRIQQVVRGDSAAYFCASSPRSGRGFNSPLHFGNGTRLTVT.

In regard to this clonotype: A much larger clonotype is one base distant, so this may be a read error. The chain joins TRBV11-2 to TRBJ2-1; D is perhaps TRBD1 (6 bases). Trimming removed 5 bases from V and 6 bases from J, with 14 bases in between. The length of the CDR3 is 14 residues. Germline loops: CDR1 SGHAT, CDR2 FQNNGV. The CDR3 DNA is TGTGCCAGCAGCAGGGCCCAGGGGTCCAATGAGCAGTTCTTC. Its translation: CASSRAQGSNEQFF.

This clonotype was counted between two and nine times. The chain couples TRBV7-9 to TRBJ1-6; D is uncertain. The CDR3 runs to 13 residues. Trimming removed 2 bases from V and 11 bases from J, with 10 bases in between. Germline lookup yields CDR1 SEHNR and CDR2 FQNEAQ (reference sequence). CDR3 sequence reads: CASSLISGTPLHF. For the CDR3, the DNA is TGTGCCAGCAGCTTAATTTCGGGGACACCCCTCCACTTT. Variable domain in full (rest from reference TRBV7-9 and TRBJ1-6): DTGVSQNPRHKITKRGQNVTFRCDPISEHNRLYWYRQTLGQGPEFLTYFQNEAQLEKSRLLSDRFSAERPKGSFSTLEIQRTEQGDSAMYLCASSLISGTPLHFGNGTRLTVT.

This chain joins TRBV2 and TRBJ2-1; 11 bases agree with TRBD2. Trimming removed 4 bases from V and 9 bases from J; junction bases left unmatched: 8. This CDR3 has 15 residues. Germline V gives CDR1 SNHLY, CDR2 FYNNEI. Here the CDR3 DNA reads TGTGCCAGCAGTGTCGAACTAGCGGGAGTCGTTGAGCAGTTCTTC. This codes for CASSVELAGVVEQFF.

There are many counts of this clonotype. The CDR3 protein is CASSPSTAGVGEQFF. For the CDR3, the DNA is TGTGCCAGCAGCCCTTCCACGGCGGGAGTAGGTGAGCAGTTCTTC. The V gene is TRBV11-2, the J gene TRBJ2-1, with TRBD2 matching 7 bases. The germline V gene has CDR1 SGHAT and CDR2 FQNNGV. The CDR3 has 15 amino acids. Germline trimming cut 5 bases from V and 9 bases from J; bases unmatched to any gene: 13.

This clonotype occurred once. A much larger clone lies a single base off, so this may be a read error. The V call is TRBV7-2, the J call TRBJ2-1, with a tentative D call TRBD2 (5 bases). Per the germline V gene, CDR1 is SGHTA and CDR2 is FQGNSA. CDR3 size: 15 residues. Trimming took 1 base from V and 5 from J, leaving 12 bases between them. CDR3 sequence reads: CASSLGADLNNEQFF. In DNA, the CDR3 is TGTGCCAGCAGCTTAGGAGCGGACCTCAACAATGAGCAGTTCTTC.

This clonotype was seen more than once but under ten times. This chain joins TRBV15 and TRBJ1-4; 9 bases are a match to TRBD1. The CDR3 totals 15 residues. Germline CDR1 reads LNHNV; CDR2 reads YYDKDF (reference sequence). V shed 5 bases and J 6 bases; nucleotides not matched to a gene: 7. CDR3 nucleotides: TGTGCCACCAGCCGAGTCCGGGACAGGGATGAAAAACTGTTTTTT. Translating it yields CATSRVRDRDEKLFF. Complete variable domain (other parts from reference TRBV15 and TRBJ1-4): DAMVIQNPRYQVTQFGKPVTLSCSQTLNHNVMYWYQQKSSQAPKLLFHYYDKDFNNEADTPDNFQSRRPNTSFCFLDIRSPGLGDTAMYLCATSRVRDRDEKLFFGSGTQLSVL.